Below, 12 T cell receptor beta chains from the same sample are listed, as sequenced in a study of spatial heterogeneity in lung cancer. As to time point: sample taken at primary tumor resection. Unsorted tumor, nontumor lung tissue or cryopreserved PBMC supplied the whole RNA. TCRdb re-called the 5' RACE reads through MiXCR, storing one row per CDR3 protein. The data hold almost 75,000 distinct CDR3 sequences, with roughly 15% observed a single time. The sample in question was PBMCs, obtained at surgery. The receptors originated from a male donor with early-stage non-small cell lung cancer.

The V and J genes are TRBV7-6 and TRBJ2-2; 8 bases match TRBD2. Germline CDR1 and CDR2: SGHVS and FNYEAQ. This CDR3 is 14 amino acids long. V was clipped by 5 bases and J by 6 bases; unmatched bases: 5. The CDR3 DNA is TGTGCCAGCAGCATTGGGACTAGGTCCGGGGAGCTGTTTTTT. This translates into CASSIGTRSGELFF.

The genes are TRBV20-1 and TRBJ1-2; possibly TRBD1 for D (5 bases). V was cut by 3 bases and J by 2 bases, with 10 bases left in between. CDR1 is DFQATT and CDR2 is SNEGSKA in the germline V gene (reference sequence). The CDR3 has 13 amino acids. The CDR3 DNA reads as TGCAGTGCTAGTGAGGGGATCAACTATGGCTACACCTTC. Protein: CSASEGINYGYTF.

This clonotype was detected many times. V and J are TRBV10-3 and TRBJ1-5; D ambiguous. V lost 11 bases to trimming and J lost 5 bases, with 16 bases between them. This CDR3 is built from 13 residues. Germline loops: CDR1 ENHRY, CDR2 SYGVKD. The DNA for the CDR3 is TGTGCCGCAAGGCCGGATCCGGATCAGCCCCAGCATTTT. Translating gives CAARPDPDQPQHF.

There are a few counts of this clonotype. V is TRBV7-8 and J is TRBJ2-1; D unresolved. CDR3 length: 13 residues. The ends were cut back, 2 bases at V and 4 bases at J, with 6 bases in the middle. CDR1 is SGHVS and CDR2 is FQNEAQ in the germline V gene. Here the CDR3 reads CASSLREYNEQFF. The CDR3 DNA reads as TGTGCCAGCAGCTTAAGAGAGTACAATGAGCAGTTCTTC.

The table lists this clonotype with a few counts. The chain employs TRBV11-2 and TRBJ2-1; D may correspond to TRBD1 or TRBD2 (5 bases each). This CDR3 is built from 15 residues. V shed 9 bases and J shed 2 bases, with 17 bases lying between them. CDR1 is SGHAT, CDR2 FQNNGV, per germline. CDR3 sequence (DNA): TGTGCCAGTCAAACTAGGGGAGATCCCTACAATGAGCAGTTCTTC. Protein product: CASQTRGDPYNEQFF.

The V and J genes are TRBV19 and TRBJ1-5, with D tentatively TRBD1 (6 bases). Trimming cost V 4 bases and J 7 bases, with 23 bases left between them. This CDR3 has 17 amino acids. Germline values: CDR1 LNHDA, CDR2 SQIVND (reference sequence). The CDR3 protein is CASSTAQGLPGGQPQHF. The CDR3 bases are TGTGCCAGTAGTACAGCACAGGGACTCCCCGGCGGGCAGCCCCAGCATTTT.

This clonotype was seen once. V usage is TRBV25-1 and J usage is TRBJ2-3; D not resolved. Germline V gives CDR1 MGHDK, CDR2 SYGVNS. The CDR3 runs 15 residues. Trimming shortened V by 2 bases and J by 1 base, and 10 bases separated the two germline ends. The CDR3 protein is CASSEVGSGTDTQYF. CDR3 nucleotides: TGTGCCAGCAGTGAAGTGGGCTCCGGCACAGATACGCAGTATTTT.

The sample holds many counts of this clonotype. The chain couples TRBV12-3 or TRBV12-4 to TRBJ2-1, with 7 bases matching TRBD1. J gave up 4 bases and V 0 bases, and 6 bases lay outside the gene matches. This CDR3 comprises 16 residues. The CDR3 loop is CASSLAGTALYNEQFF. The DNA for the CDR3 is TGTGCCAGCAGTTTAGCCGGGACAGCTTTATACAATGAGCAGTTCTTC.

There are a few counts of this clonotype. The chain employs TRBV25-1 and TRBJ2-2; 9 positions match TRBD1. Germline V gene lookup returns CDR1 MGHDK and CDR2 SYGVNS. This CDR3 spans 14 amino acids. V shed 6 bases, J shed 7 bases, and the junction held 6 bases outside the gene matches. The CDR3 region is CASRGTGLGGELFF. For the CDR3, the DNA is TGTGCCAGCAGGGGGACAGGGTTAGGCGGGGAGCTGTTTTTT.

The chain uses TRBV9 and TRBJ1-6; D ambiguous. Trimming took 4 bases from V and 4 from J, leaving 12 bases between them. Germline lookup yields CDR1 SGDLS and CDR2 YYNGEE. CDR3 size: 15 residues. The CDR3 reads CASSPPGGYNSPLHF. Written as DNA, the CDR3 is TGTGCCAGCAGCCCCCCTGGTGGTTATAATTCACCCCTCCACTTT.

The chain is built from TRBV10-3 and TRBJ2-4; no reliable D call. Trimming pared 4 bases from V and 1 base from J, leaving 14 bases between. This CDR3 is built from 16 residues. Germline lookup yields CDR1 ENHRY and CDR2 SYGVKD. The CDR3 loop reads CAISGTPLGAKNIQYF. The CDR3 DNA reads as TGTGCCATCAGTGGGACCCCCCTTGGGGCCAAAAACATTCAGTACTTC.

This clonotype was detected ten times or more. V is TRBV7-8 and J is TRBJ2-1; TRBD2 aligns across 8 bases. Germline-derived CDR1 and CDR2 are SGHVS and FQNEAQ. This CDR3 is built from 15 residues. Trimming at V came to 1 base and at J to 7 bases, leaving 6 bases not matched to a gene. CDR3 residues: CASSLGGRNENEQFF. The CDR3 DNA sequence: TGTGCCAGCAGCTTAGGCGGGAGGAACGAGAATGAGCAGTTCTTC.